These T cell receptor beta chains were read from a single sample in a study of beta chain features in type 1 diabetes. TCRdb's table, derived via immunoSEQ multiplex PCR, lists solely in-frame clones and lacks some. The repertoire holds some 280,000 clones, roughly 13% seen once, with about 0.016% in the top ten. Specimen: naive CD4+ T cells from blood. The origin of the receptors is a man aged 25-45 years with type 1 diabetes. The CDR3 runs from the conserved cysteine through the conserved F or W. Fields, in order: clone size, V gene, CDR3 protein. Rows give clone size only sometimes, using once, few, many, or a class for an expanded clone.

size: NA
V: TRBV30
CDR3: CAGAQGARDTQYF

size: NA
V: TRBV29-1
CDR3: CSVEAGGADTEAFF

size: NA
V: TRBV29-1
CDR3: CSVTGQGEAFF

size: NA
V: TRBV30
CDR3: CAWGTAGRGQYF

size: few
V: TRBV28
CDR3: CASKGGSLGDTQYF

size: NA
V: TRBV30
CDR3: CAWSVPLGGGRDGQYF

size: NA
V: TRBV18
CDR3: CASSPHRDANYGYTF

size: NA
V: TRBV5-4
CDR3: CASSQQKGNEQFF

size: NA
V: TRBV7-3
CDR3: CASSPASRRSDTQYF

size: NA
V: TRBV2
CDR3: CASSEQGLNTGELFF

size: NA
V: TRBV7-3
CDR3: CASSLGLSSGANVLTF

size: NA
V: TRBV2
CDR3: CASSLYSAAGAFF

size: NA
V: TRBV6-5
CDR3: CASSYSGQGVSYEQYF

size: NA
V: TRBV4-1
CDR3: CASSQGQGASNQPQHF

size: NA
V: TRBV7-2
CDR3: CASSFRDNSKGGGYTF

size: NA
V: TRBV19
CDR3: CASTPVGAQPQHF

size: few
V: TRBV5-1
CDR3: CASSYVAGERGEQYF

size: few
V: TRBV18
CDR3: CASSPRTGNNEKLFF

size: few
V: TRBV2
CDR3: CASRDAGGGEQFF

size: NA
V: TRBV4-2
CDR3: CASSLAGGSETQYF

size: NA
V: TRBV28
CDR3: CASSLLGTSVSYEQYF

size: NA
V: TRBV7-2
CDR3: CASSLWTGEGHGYTF

size: NA
V: TRBV18
CDR3: CASSTGNDEQYF

size: NA
V: TRBV28
CDR3: CASSYRNYGYTF

size: few
V: TRBV5-1
CDR3: CASSLATGHYEQYF

size: NA
V: TRBV13
CDR3: CASSLDYTIYF

size: NA
V: TRBV29-1
CDR3: CSVDLGYEQYF

size: few
V: TRBV15
CDR3: CATSRGGTGFTEAFF

size: few
V: TRBV4-3
CDR3: CASSRSGSINEQFF

size: few
V: TRBV6-5
CDR3: CASSAGQYFSYEQYF

size: NA
V: TRBV5-1
CDR3: CASMSLADSEQYF

size: NA
V: TRBV30
CDR3: CAWKWTGGLSEQFF

size: NA
V: TRBV7-7
CDR3: CASSSDRDTEAFF

size: NA
V: TRBV19
CDR3: CASSITSGRTYNEQFF

size: NA
V: TRBV4-2
CDR3: CASSQGLAEETQYF

size: NA
V: TRBV5-1
CDR3: CASSLEGGGSGEQYF

size: few
V: TRBV9
CDR3: CASSVESSGRTGEQFF

size: few
V: TRBV5-4
CDR3: CASSLGYGAGETQYF

size: few
V: TRBV28
CDR3: CASRGTRNTGELFF

size: few
V: TRBV2
CDR3: CASEELAYTGELFF

size: few
V: TRBV14
CDR3: CASSQVGGITYNEQFF

size: NA
V: TRBV6-6
CDR3: CASRRVEHEQYF

size: few
V: TRBV4-2
CDR3: CASSQGHRGNNYGYTF

size: NA
V: TRBV29-1
CDR3: CSALGDRLYGYTF

size: NA
V: TRBV5-1
CDR3: CASSSNGGSNTGELFF

size: few
V: TRBV5-1
CDR3: CASSLAGGEETQYF

size: NA
V: TRBV28
CDR3: CASKRPGLSYEQYF

size: few
V: TRBV7-2
CDR3: CASSLARAAYEQYF

size: NA
V: TRBV7-3
CDR3: CASSLTAGGADEQYF

size: NA
V: TRBV7-2
CDR3: CASSYQGMGTEAFF

size: NA
V: TRBV4-2
CDR3: CASSRLLADQDYNEQFF

size: few
V: TRBV4-2
CDR3: CASSQDIRGSDGYTF

size: NA
V: TRBV4-2
CDR3: CASSLDRDEQPQHF

size: few
V: TRBV7-8
CDR3: CASSLWAVGSYNEQFF

size: NA
V: TRBV7-9
CDR3: CASSRWRGAGNQPQHF